This entry is about one T cell receptor beta chain. Antigen unknown. This could be a read error, since a much larger clone is one nucleotide away. UMIs and sample barcodes were carried by the TCR alpha and TCR beta cDNA libraries that 5'RACE produced using constant-segment primers. TCRdb re-analysed the 5' RACE reads in MiXCR, keeping a single row per CDR3 protein. The repertoire consists of 50,000 or so distinct CDR3 sequences, with approximately 9.1% occurring once and the leading ten covering about 12%. The CDR3 consists of 16 residues. V was clipped by 7 bases and J by 1 base; unmatched bases: 6. Germline V gene lookup returns CDR1 SNHLY and CDR2 FYNNEI. These data are taken from a study of T-cell memory formation after mild COVID-19. Overall study: The TCR clusters were mostly specific to one donor. Whole-study results and caveats: Clones that contracted from day 15 to 85 were balanced CD4/CD8, while later expanders leaned CD4+. Some SARS-CoV-2-responding clones were already detected in memory before infection.

The receptor comes from an adult woman who had mild COVID-19 (a few samples of this study predate the infection). Cell type and time point are not known. Material: PBMCs or a T cell subset sorted from them (not recorded which). The gene calls are TRBV2 and TRBJ2-3, with TRBD2 matching 12 bases. CDR3: CASNPSGGARTDTQYF. The DNA of the CDR3 is TGTGCCAGCAACCCTAGCGGGGGGGCCCGCACAGATACGCAGTATTTT.